A selection of T cell receptor beta chains follows, all from one sample in a study of T-cell memory formation after mild COVID-19. TCRdb passed the 5' RACE reads through MiXCR, listing each CDR3 protein once. The top ten clones hold around 21% of a sample with around 250,000 distinct CDR3 sequences, roughly 10% of them seen once. Sample: PBMCs or a T cell subset sorted from them (not recorded which). Source of these receptors: a man aged 18 to 29 who had mild COVID-19 (a few samples of this study predate the infection). Cell type and time point are not known. Both conserved end residues are trimmed from each CDR3. A D gene is named only where the DNA matches it firmly.

j_call,v_call,d_call,cdr3_aa
TRBJ2-3,TRBV4-2,-,ASSQESTDTQY
TRBJ2-5,TRBV15,TRBD1,ATSRVRGQRNRETQY
TRBJ2-5,TRBV20-1,-,SARLTGGQETQY
TRBJ2-1,TRBV7-9,-,ASSLDGTYNEQF
TRBJ2-2,TRBV29-1,-,SVGQGATGELF
TRBJ1-1,TRBV7-2,-,ASSYTIWGQSGEAF
TRBJ1-1,TRBV12-3/TRBV12-4,-,ASGRPNTEAF
TRBJ1-1,TRBV6-5,-,ASSYWGGADTEAF
TRBJ2-2,TRBV7-9,-,AVAQEGSNTGELF
TRBJ1-2,TRBV5-5,-,ASSPSWGLRGYT
TRBJ2-3,TRBV5-1,TRBD2,ASSERGPTDTQY
TRBJ1-1,TRBV7-2,TRBD1,ASSVDRGETEAF
TRBJ2-2,TRBV5-1,TRBD1,ASRPPGQGNGELF
TRBJ2-3,TRBV10-1,-,ASSEGGPATDTQY
TRBJ2-1,TRBV7-9,TRBD2,ASSPSGGYNEQF
TRBJ1-1,TRBV29-1,-,SVSPLLTALTTEAF
TRBJ2-7,TRBV2,TRBD2,ASSALAGTSYEQY
TRBJ2-5,TRBV12-3/TRBV12-4,-,ASTGLVGTQY
TRBJ2-5,TRBV27,-,ASAPNQGLETQY
TRBJ2-3,TRBV27,-,ASSFSGGWSQY
TRBJ1-5,TRBV6-1,-,ASSSPGGYSNQPQH
TRBJ2-3,TRBV7-2,TRBD2,ASSSRLAGGLTRSTDTQY
TRBJ2-7,TRBV7-9,-,ASSFDRYPYEQY
TRBJ1-2,TRBV5-6,-,ASSFVNRRNYGYT
TRBJ1-5,TRBV7-2,TRBD1,ASSSDMGTGQPQH
TRBJ1-5,TRBV7-2,-,ASNRGAGINQPQH
TRBJ2-1,TRBV6-5,-,ASSYETGSSYNEQF
TRBJ1-1,TRBV4-2,-,ASSQDRSGLSEAF
TRBJ2-5,TRBV3-1,-,ASSQDRGRETQY
TRBJ2-7,TRBV4-3,-,ASSQEFDGSNYEQY
TRBJ2-2,TRBV30,-,AWTQGANTGELF
TRBJ1-3,TRBV20-1,-,SVRIGSGNTIY
TRBJ1-6,TRBV7-2,-,ASSLAKAFTLH
TRBJ2-1,TRBV7-9,-,ASSLRGGPYNEQF
TRBJ2-1,TRBV5-6,-,ASSFAGSNEQF
TRBJ2-5,TRBV15,-,ATSREGGAGETQY
TRBJ2-2,TRBV7-6,-,ASSFSGFRELF
TRBJ1-2,TRBV4-1,-,ASSQDRGFNGYT
TRBJ1-3,TRBV9,-,ASSPPGTGGNTIY
TRBJ1-5,TRBV12-3/TRBV12-4,-,ASSLGTPVREPQH
TRBJ2-3,TRBV29-1,-,SVRGRHTDTQY
TRBJ2-7,TRBV2,-,ASTRTAVLEQY
TRBJ2-5,TRBV6-5,TRBD2,ASRGTSGQETQY
TRBJ1-6,TRBV5-1,TRBD1,ASSSLSPGQGNSPLH